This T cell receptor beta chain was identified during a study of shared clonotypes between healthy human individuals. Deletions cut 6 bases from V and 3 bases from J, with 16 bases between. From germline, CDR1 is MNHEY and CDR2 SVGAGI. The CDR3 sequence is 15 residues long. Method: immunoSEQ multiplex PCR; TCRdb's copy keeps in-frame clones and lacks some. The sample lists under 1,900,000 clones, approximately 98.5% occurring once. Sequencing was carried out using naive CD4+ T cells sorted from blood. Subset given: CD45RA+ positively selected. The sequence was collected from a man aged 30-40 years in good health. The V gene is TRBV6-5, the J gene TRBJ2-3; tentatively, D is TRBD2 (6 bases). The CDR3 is CASRGSGAMTDTQYF. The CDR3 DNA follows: TGTGCCAGCAGGGGTAGCGGAGCCATGACAGATACGCAGTATTTT.